The text below deals with one T cell receptor beta chain. No antigen is known for it. RNA extraction and reverse transcription yielded cDNA as sequencing template. Here immunoSEQ multiplex PCR was the method, and the copy in TCRdb shows in-frame clones only, minus some. This sample yields around 13,000 clones, of which approximately 67% are seen a single time; roughly 7.3% belongs to the top ten. Treatment denoted: oral pan-JAK inhibitor, 5-10 mg twice daily. Patients with alopecia areata provided lesional scalp punch biopsies as well as peripheral blood. This sample is part of a study of CD8+ T cells in alopecia areata. Study at large: Treated patients were given 5 to 10 mg oral tofacitinib twice daily.

Study-level points and caveats: Scalp sequencing captures resident alphabeta T cells of normal skin too. Tofacitinib did not eliminate many expanded lesional clones from scalp or blood. Compared with mice, patients displayed less clear TCR sharing, possibly for HLA-related reasons.

The CDR3 has 16 residues. The germline V gene encodes CDR1 KGHSH and CDR2 LQKENI. V was clipped by 1 base and J by 1 base, with 11 bases between them. The sample here was skin, taken at week 4, from a patient treated with tofacitinib. This chain joins TRBV18 and TRBJ1-5; D may be TRBD1 (5 bases). This clonotype was sampled from a human donor with alopecia areata. DNA for the CDR3: TGTGCCAGCTCACCACAGGGGCCTCGGAGCAATCAGCCCCAGCATTTT. This encodes CASSPQGPRSNQPQHF.